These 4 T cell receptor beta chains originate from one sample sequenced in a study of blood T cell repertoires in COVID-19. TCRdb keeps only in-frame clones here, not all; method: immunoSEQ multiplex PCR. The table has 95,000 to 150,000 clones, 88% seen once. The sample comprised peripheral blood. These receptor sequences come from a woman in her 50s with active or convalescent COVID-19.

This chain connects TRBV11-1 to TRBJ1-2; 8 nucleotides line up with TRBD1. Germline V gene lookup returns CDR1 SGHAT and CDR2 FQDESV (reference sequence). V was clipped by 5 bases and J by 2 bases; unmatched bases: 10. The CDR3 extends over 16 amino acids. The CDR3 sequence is CASSPRYRTGNYGYTF. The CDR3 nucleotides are TGTGCCAGCAGCCCACGATACCGGACAGGGAACTATGGCTACACCTTC.

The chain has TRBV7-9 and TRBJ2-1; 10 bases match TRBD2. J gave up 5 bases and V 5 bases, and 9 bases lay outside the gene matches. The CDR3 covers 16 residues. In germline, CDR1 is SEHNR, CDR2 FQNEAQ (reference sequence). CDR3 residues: CASSPSGTSVDNEQFF. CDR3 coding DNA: TGTGCCAGCAGCCCCTCCGGGACTAGCGTAGACAATGAGCAGTTCTTC.

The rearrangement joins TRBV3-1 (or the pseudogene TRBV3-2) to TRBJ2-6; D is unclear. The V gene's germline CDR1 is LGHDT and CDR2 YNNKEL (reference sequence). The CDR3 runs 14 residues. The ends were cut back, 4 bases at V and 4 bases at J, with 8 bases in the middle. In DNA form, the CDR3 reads TGTGCCAGCAGCCCCTGGGCCGGGGCCAACGTCCTGACTTTC. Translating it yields CASSPWAGANVLTF.

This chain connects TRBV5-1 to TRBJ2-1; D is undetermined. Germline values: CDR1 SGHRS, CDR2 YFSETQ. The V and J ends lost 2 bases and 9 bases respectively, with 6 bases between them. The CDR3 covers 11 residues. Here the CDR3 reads CASSLLSEQFF. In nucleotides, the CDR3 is TGCGCCAGCAGCTTATTATCTGAGCAGTTCTTC.